The sequence of this T cell receptor beta chain was determined in a study of T cell responses to AZD1222 COVID-19 vaccine. Whole-study context: Second-dose recipients at about 4 or about 12 weeks were treated as one pooled group. General study findings and limits: Sampling that yielded the repertoires occurred only after the peak T cell response. Vaccine-associated CD4 TCRs ranged over spike, dominating at 160-218 and 743-854. There were mostly white British donors and more females than males, and clonal diversity was possibly underestimated.

On this clone: What it binds is unknown.

CDR1 is MNHEY and CDR2 is SVGAGI in the germline V gene. This CDR3 comprises 15 residues. V was clipped by 6 bases and J by 7 bases; unmatched bases: 7. Here immunoSEQ multiplex PCR was the method, and the copy in TCRdb shows in-frame clones only, minus some. The sample contains 120,000 to 150,000 clones, under 95% of which appear only once. The sequence came from an adult in good health. Specimen: peripheral blood, collected on day 0 of AZD1222 vaccination. V and J are TRBV6-5 and TRBJ2-3, with 13 bases fitting TRBD2. CDR3 in DNA: TGTGCCAGCAGCAAGGGACTAGCGGGAATACATACGCAGTATTTT. This sequence encodes CASSKGLAGIHTQYF.